This T cell receptor beta chain was sequenced for a study of T-cell memory formation after mild COVID-19. Broader study findings: Several responding clones turned up in pre-infection memory, indicating that cross-reactive memory may have taken part.

TCRdb independently ran MiXCR on the 5' RACE reads; one entry per CDR3 protein. Of 400,000 to 500,000 distinct CDR3 sequences listed, 20% are singletons. About this clonotype itself: What it binds is not known.

V was cut by 4 bases and J by 0 bases, with 12 bases left in between. Germline V lookup: CDR1 SGHTA, CDR2 FQGTGA. CDR3 length: 15 residues. The chain has TRBV7-3 and TRBJ1-1, with D perhaps TRBD1 (5 bases). The TCR originated in an adult woman who had mild COVID-19 (a few samples of this study predate the infection). Cell type and time point are not known. The sequenced material came from PBMCs or a T cell subset sorted from them (not recorded which). The CDR3 loop is CASSSVGGMNTEAFF. CDR3 nucleotides: TGTGCCAGCAGCTCGGTGGGGGGGATGAACACTGAAGCTTTCTTT.